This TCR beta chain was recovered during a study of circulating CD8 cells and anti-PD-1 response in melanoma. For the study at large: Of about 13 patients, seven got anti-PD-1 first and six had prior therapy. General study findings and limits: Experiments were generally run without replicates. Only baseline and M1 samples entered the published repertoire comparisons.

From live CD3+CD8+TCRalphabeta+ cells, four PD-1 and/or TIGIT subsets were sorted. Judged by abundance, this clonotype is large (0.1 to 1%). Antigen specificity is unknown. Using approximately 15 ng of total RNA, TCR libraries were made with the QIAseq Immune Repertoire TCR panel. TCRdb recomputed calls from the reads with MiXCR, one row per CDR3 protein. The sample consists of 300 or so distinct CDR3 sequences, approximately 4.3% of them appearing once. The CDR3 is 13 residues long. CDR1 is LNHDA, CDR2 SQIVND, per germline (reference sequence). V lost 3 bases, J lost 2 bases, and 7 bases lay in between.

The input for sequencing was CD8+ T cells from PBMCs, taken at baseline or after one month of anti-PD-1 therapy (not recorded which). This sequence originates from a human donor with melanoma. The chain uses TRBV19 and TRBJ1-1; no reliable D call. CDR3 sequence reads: CASSISSNTEAFF. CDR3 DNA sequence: TGTGCCAGTAGTATCTCGAGTAACACTGAAGCTTTCTTT.